The 13 T cell receptor beta chains below come from one sample, sequenced in a study of T cells in Graves' hyperthyroidism and ophthalmopathy. RNA transcripts provided the source from which TCR beta CDR3 regions were amplified. When the TCR CDR3 underwent first-round RT-PCR, the HTBI primer set was used. TCRdb re-called the multiplex PCR reads with MiXCR, one entry per CDR3 protein. The table shows hundreds of thousands of distinct CDR3 sequences, with around 15% occurring only once. Sequencing input: blood. The origin of the receptors is a woman younger than 30 with Graves' hyperthyroidism.

This clonotype occurred a few times. V usage is TRBV28 and J usage is TRBJ2-1, with a tentative D call TRBD2 (6 bases). V lost 4 bases to trimming and J lost 7 bases, with 14 bases between them. The CDR3 runs to 14 residues. Germline lookup yields CDR1 MDHEN and CDR2 SYDVKM. The DNA for the CDR3 is TGTGCCAGCAGTTGGGCGGGGCAAGGGAATGAGCAGTTCTTC. Translated, it gives CASSWAGQGNEQFF.

This clonotype was seen ten or more times. The CDR3 loop reads CASSLDPQYNEQFF. CDR3 sequence (DNA): TGTGCCAGCAGCTTAGATCCACAGTACAATGAGCAGTTCTTC. The chain uses TRBV11-3 and TRBJ2-1, with no clear D. With 0 bases removed from V and 4 bases from J, the gap between germline ends came to 7 bases. The CDR3 extends over 14 amino acids. Looked up from germline, CDR1 is SGHNT and CDR2 is YENEEA.

This clonotype was found a few times. This sequence joins TRBV18 and TRBJ2-1; a possible D gene is TRBD1 (6 bases). Looked up from germline, CDR1 is KGHSH and CDR2 is LQKENI. Trimming cost V 5 bases and J 5 bases, with 10 bases left between them. This CDR3 is built from 13 residues. DNA of the CDR3: TGTGCCAGCTCAAGGGCAGGGGACAATGAGCAGTTCTTC. Amino acid sequence: CASSRAGDNEQFF.

Many counts were recorded for this clonotype. The rearrangement joins TRBV24-1 to TRBJ2-3; TRBD1 matches at 8 bases. The CDR3 consists of 15 residues. In germline, CDR1 is KGHDR, CDR2 SFDVKD. Losses at the gene ends were 4 bases for V and 4 bases for J; bases not matched to a gene: 6. For the CDR3, the DNA is TGTGCCACCAGTGACCCTGGGACAGGAGCAGATACGCAGTATTTT. The encoded protein is CATSDPGTGADTQYF.

The chain has TRBV5-1 and TRBJ2-7; TRBD1 is a possible D gene (6 bases). V was trimmed by 4 bases and J by 2 bases, leaving 13 bases between them. The CDR3 is 14 amino acids. In germline, CDR1 is SGHRS, CDR2 YFSETQ. CDR3 sequence: CASSKGDATYEQYF. CDR3 DNA sequence: TGCGCCAGCAGCAAGGGGGACGCGACCTACGAGCAGTACTTC.

The chain is built from TRBV28 and TRBJ1-3; a possible D gene is TRBD1 (6 bases). CDR1 and CDR2 from the germline V gene are MDHEN and SYDVKM. The CDR3 contains 16 residues. Deletions cut 1 base from V and 1 base from J, with 11 bases between. CDR3 DNA sequence: TGTGCCAGCAGTTTATTGGGGGGGGCTTCTGGAAACACCATATATTTT. It codes for CASSLLGGASGNTIYF.

This clonotype occurred a few times. The CDR3 protein is CASSEPTGFFASHTEAFF. DNA of the CDR3: TGCGCCAGCAGTGAGCCCACAGGGTTTTTTGCGAGTCACACTGAAGCTTTCTTT. The chain couples TRBV10-2 to TRBJ1-1; the D gene is possibly TRBD1 (6 bases). Germline V CDR1 and CDR2: WSHSY, SAAADI. V dropped 2 bases and J dropped 3 bases, with 22 bases sitting between them. This CDR3 comprises 18 residues.

This sequence joins TRBV7-2 and TRBJ2-3; 8 bases line up with TRBD2. V was pared by 2 bases and J by 6 bases, with 10 bases of the junction left unmatched. Germline CDR1 and CDR2: SGHTA and FQGNSA. This CDR3 has 16 amino acids. The CDR3 here is CASSLLGTSLADTQYF. CDR3 nucleotide sequence: TGTGCCAGCAGCTTACTCGGGACTAGTTTGGCGGATACGCAGTATTTT.

The rearrangement uses TRBV4-1 and TRBJ2-7; no reliable D call. The CDR3 spans 13 residues. Trimming shortened V by 1 base and J by 5 bases, and 9 bases separated the two germline ends. Germline CDR1 reads MGHRA; CDR2 reads YSYEKL. CDR3 sequence reads: CASSQGWANEQYF. CDR3 in DNA: TGCGCCAGCAGCCAAGGTTGGGCCAACGAGCAGTACTTC.

This clonotype was recorded many times. The V call is TRBV30, the J call TRBJ2-5; possibly TRBD1 for D (6 bases). Trimming stripped 5 bases from V and 2 bases from J, with 12 bases between. The V gene's germline CDR1 is GTSNPN and CDR2 SVGIG (reference sequence). The CDR3 is 13 residues long. In DNA form, the CDR3 reads TGTGCCTGGGCTACAGGGTTACAAGAGACCCAGTACTTC. It encodes CAWATGLQETQYF.

A single count supports this clonotype. A much larger clone is a single base away; this may be a read error. This is likely a read error, given that the CDR3 carries no conserved phenylalanine or tryptophan at its end. The rearrangement links TRBV4-1 to TRBJ1-5, with a weak D call TRBD1 (5 bases). CDR3 length equals 16 residues. V lost 4 bases, J lost 2 bases, and 15 bases lay in between. Germline V gene lookup returns CDR1 MGHRA and CDR2 YSYEKL. CDR3 sequence (DNA): TGCGCCAGCAGCCCGACGGGGCAAGGCGGCAATCAGCCCCAGCATTTA. Protein: CASSPTGQGGNQPQHL.

V gene TRBV7-9 combines with J gene TRBJ2-5; a possible D gene is TRBD2 (7 bases). Per the germline V gene, CDR1 is SEHNR and CDR2 is FQNEAQ (reference sequence). V was cut by 2 bases and J by 4 bases, with 17 bases left in between. There are 16 residues in the CDR3. CDR3 DNA: TGTGCCAGCAGCTTATTCCGGGGGGCAAGGCGAGAGACCCAGTACTTC. Translation gives CASSLFRGARRETQYF.

In this sample, this clonotype turned up a few times. The rearrangement uses TRBV3-1 and TRBJ2-6; 7 bases agree with TRBD2. The CDR3 has 20 residues. Looked up from germline, CDR1 is LGHDT and CDR2 is YNNKEL (reference sequence). Trimming at V came to 3 bases and at J to 0 bases, leaving 14 bases not matched to a gene. The CDR3 coding sequence is TGTGCCAGCAGCCACCCCCGGGCAGCTAGCGGTAGCTCTGGGGCCAACGTCCTGACTTTC. As protein: CASSHPRAASGSSGANVLTF.